The 18 T cell receptor beta chains listed next were all sequenced from one sample in a study of T cells in tuberculosis. Thawed, overnight-rested PBMC were stained with GMM-loaded CD1B tetramer, viability dye and anti-CD3, then sorted. The lipid loaded on the CD1B tetramers was C32 glucose monomycolate from Rhodococcus equi. TCRdb's table, derived via immunoSEQ multiplex PCR, lists solely in-frame clones and lacks some. The table has about 54,000 clones, roughly 88% seen once. The sequenced material came from CD1b-GMM tetramer-negative cells sorted from PBMCs. These receptors originate from an adult woman with latent tuberculosis.

The chain combines TRBV4-1 with TRBJ1-1, with a possible D match to TRBD1 (6 bases). The length of the CDR3 is 13 residues. Germline V gene sequence: CDR1 MGHRA, CDR2 YSYEKL. The V and J ends lost 4 bases and 7 bases respectively, with 13 bases between them. The CDR3 sequence: CASSRPGANEAFF. In DNA form, the CDR3 reads TGCGCCAGCAGCCGCCCAGGGGCTAATGAAGCTTTCTTT.

CDR3 sequence: CASSSGDQETQYF. The CDR3 coding sequence is TGTGCCAGCAGTAGCGGGGACCAAGAGACCCAGTACTTC. The chain uses TRBV28 and TRBJ2-5; 7 bases line up with TRBD2. J was trimmed by 0 bases and V by 5 bases; bases with no gene match: 0. Germline V lookup: CDR1 MDHEN, CDR2 SYDVKM. The CDR3 totals 13 residues.

This clone was observed a handful of times. This rearrangement joins TRBV2 to TRBJ1-6; D remains ambiguous. This CDR3 contains 12 residues. Deletions cut 6 bases from V and 10 bases from J, with 10 bases between. Germline-derived CDR1 and CDR2 are SNHLY and FYNNEI. The DNA for the CDR3 is TGTGCCAGCAGGAGGGTCCGATCACCCCTCCACTTT. Residues: CASRRVRSPLHF. Based on the CDR3 plus reference TRBV2 and TRBJ1-6, the full variable domain is EPEVTQTPSHQVTQMGQEVILRCVPISNHLYFYWYRQILGQKVEFLVSFYNNEISEKSEIFDDQFSVERPDGSNFTLKIRSTKLEDSAMYFCASRRVRSPLHFGNGTRLTVT.

This chain connects TRBV30 to TRBJ2-2; D is ambiguous. CDR1 GTSNPN and CDR2 SVGIG come from the germline V gene (reference sequence). The CDR3 consists of 13 residues. V was trimmed by 2 bases and J by 4 bases, leaving 8 bases between them. This chain's CDR3 is CAWSSQITGELFF. DNA for the CDR3: TGTGCCTGGAGTAGTCAGATCACCGGGGAGCTGTTTTTT.

This clone has just a few counts. This chain uses TRBV6-4 with TRBJ2-1, with 7 bases aligning to TRBD2. In germline, CDR1 is MRHNA, CDR2 SNTAGT. Unmatched junction bases numbered 6, after V lost 0 bases and J lost 4 bases. The CDR3 totals 16 residues. CDR3 coding DNA: TGTGCCAGCAGTGACTCGAGTGGGGGGGGGTACAATGAGCAGTTCTTC. As protein: CASSDSSGGGYNEQFF.

The chain recombines TRBV29-1 with TRBJ1-1; 9 nucleotides match TRBD1. V lost 3 bases to trimming and J lost 1 base; unmatched junction nucleotides: 3. Germline CDR1 reads SQVTM; CDR2 reads ANQGSEA. This CDR3 has 14 residues. The CDR3 here is CSVELTGGNTEAFF. The DNA for the CDR3 is TGCAGCGTTGAGTTGACAGGGGGGAACACTGAAGCTTTCTTT.

This clone was recorded once. J is TRBJ2-7 and V is TRBV7-3, with TRBD1 matching over 8 bases. The J segment lost 4 bases and the V segment lost 5 bases, leaving 4 bases of the junction unmatched. Germline values: CDR1 SGHTA, CDR2 FQGTGA. The CDR3 has 13 amino acids. This CDR3 is CASSARQGYEQYF. CDR3 sequence (DNA): TGTGCCAGCAGCGCCCGACAGGGGTACGAGCAGTACTTC.

The V gene is TRBV19, the J gene TRBJ2-1, with a possible D match to TRBD2 (6 bases). The CDR3 covers 15 residues. CDR1 is LNHDA, CDR2 SQIVND, per germline (reference sequence). Trimming cost V 6 bases and J 3 bases, with 15 bases left between them. DNA for the CDR3: TGTGCCAGTAGCACCACCAGGGACTTCTACAATGAGCAGTTCTTC. Translation: CASSTTRDFYNEQFF.

This clone was observed a handful of times. The rearrangement links TRBV6-6 to TRBJ1-1; D remains ambiguous. Trimming shortened V by 6 bases and J by 3 bases, and 14 bases separated the two germline ends. Germline-derived CDR1 and CDR2 are MNHNY and SVGAGI (reference sequence). The CDR3 runs 14 residues. CDR3 residues: CASSPATDYTEAFF. The CDR3 DNA reads as TGTGCCAGCAGCCCAGCGACCGATTACACTGAAGCTTTCTTT.

The chain recombines TRBV7-2 with TRBJ2-1; the match to TRBD1 covers 7 bases. Germline-derived CDR1 and CDR2 are SGHTA and FQGNSA. V dropped 0 bases and J dropped 4; count of bases not matched to a gene: 3. The CDR3 runs to 15 residues. The CDR3 coding sequence is TGTGCCAGCAGCTTAGCGCTACAGGGGTACAATGAGCAGTTCTTC. Translating it yields CASSLALQGYNEQFF.

CDR3 bases: TGTGCCAGCAGTGAATTTGGAGGATCCTATGGCTACACCTTC. Protein sequence: CASSEFGGSYGYTF. The V and J genes are TRBV25-1 and TRBJ1-2; D is undetermined. V was trimmed by 1 base and J by 4 bases, leaving 10 bases between them. The CDR3 runs 14 residues. Germline V gene lookup returns CDR1 MGHDK and CDR2 SYGVNS.

This clone occurred a few times. The chain recombines TRBV6-5 with TRBJ2-1; 8 bases align to TRBD2. Germline V gives CDR1 MNHEY, CDR2 SVGAGI. V shed 6 bases and J 8 bases; nucleotides not matched to a gene: 12. The CDR3 is made up of 15 amino acids. The CDR3 loop reads CASSNSGMRKDEQFF. DNA of the CDR3: TGTGCCAGCAGCAATAGCGGGATGAGAAAGGATGAGCAGTTCTTC.

Details on this clone: The identical CDR3 is also encoded by other nucleotide sequences in the sample. This chain uses TRBV4-1 with TRBJ2-1; TRBD2 agrees at 11 bases. Germline V gene lookup returns CDR1 MGHRA and CDR2 YSYEKL. V dropped 2 bases and J dropped 8; count of bases not matched to a gene: 5. CDR3 length equals 15 residues. The CDR3 reads CASSQNLAGGYEQFF. The CDR3 DNA sequence: TGCGCCAGCAGCCAAAATCTAGCGGGGGGCTATGAGCAGTTCTTC.

The rearrangement links TRBV9 to TRBJ2-7; TRBD1 might be the D (5 bases). The V and J ends lost 4 bases and 5 bases respectively, with 13 bases between them. Per germline, CDR1 SGDLS and CDR2 YYNGEE. CDR3 length equals 13 residues. CDR3 amino acids: CASSRSVQDEQYF. The CDR3, as DNA: TGTGCCAGCAGCAGATCGGTACAGGACGAGCAGTACTTC. The full variable domain, in which reference TRBV9 and TRBJ2-7 provide the parts outside the CDR3, is DSGVTQTPKHLITATGQRVTLRCSPRSGDLSVYWYQQSLDQGLQFLIQYYNGEERAKGNILERFSAQQFPDLHSELNLSSLELGDSALYFCASSRSVQDEQYFGPGTRLTVT.

This clone was seen only a few times. The chain employs TRBV18 and TRBJ1-3, with 7 bases identical to TRBD1. Germline CDR1 is KGHSH and CDR2 is LQKENI. V lost 2 bases, J lost 4 bases, and 5 bases stayed unmatched. The CDR3 covers 15 residues. CDR3 coding DNA: TGTGCCAGCTCACCAGGGTTGGGACAGGGAAACACCATATATTTT. The encoded protein is CASSPGLGQGNTIYF.

The V call is TRBV5-1, the J call TRBJ2-1; 8 bases align to TRBD2. The J segment lost 7 bases and the V segment lost 4 bases, leaving 7 bases of the junction unmatched. Germline V CDR1 and CDR2: SGHRS, YFSETQ. This CDR3 comprises 14 residues. In DNA form, the CDR3 reads TGCGCCAGCAGCCCAGCGGGAGCAGGGAATGAGCAGTTCTTC. Encoded protein: CASSPAGAGNEQFF.

This chain links TRBV2 with TRBJ1-4; D not certain. CDR3 length: 11 residues. Per germline, CDR1 SNHLY and CDR2 FYNNEI. The V gene lost 5 bases and the J gene lost 11 bases, with 9 bases spanning the gap. The CDR3 is CASSLRGKLFF. The CDR3 DNA reads as TGTGCCAGCAGTCTCCGGGGTAAACTGTTTTTT.

The rearrangement links TRBV5-8 to TRBJ1-1; D is unresolved. The CDR3 totals 15 residues. Germline assignment: CDR1 SGHTS and CDR2 YDEGEE. Trimming cost V 2 bases and J 5 bases, with 16 bases left between them. DNA for the CDR3: TGTGCCAGCAGCTTTTACGCAGGCGGGTATACTGAAGCTTTCTTT. Residues: CASSFYAGGYTEAFF.